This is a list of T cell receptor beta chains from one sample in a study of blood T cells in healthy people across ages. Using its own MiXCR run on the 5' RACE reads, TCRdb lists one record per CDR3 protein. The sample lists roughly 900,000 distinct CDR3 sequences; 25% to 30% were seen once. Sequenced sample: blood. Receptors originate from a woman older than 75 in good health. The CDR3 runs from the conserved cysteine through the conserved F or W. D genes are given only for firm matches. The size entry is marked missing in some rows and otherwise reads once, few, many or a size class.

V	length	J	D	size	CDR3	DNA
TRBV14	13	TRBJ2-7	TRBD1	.	CASSQGTGRFQYF	TGTGCCAGCAGCCAAGGGACAGGGAGGTTTCAGTACTTC
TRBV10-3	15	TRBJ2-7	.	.	CAISESRIGSYEQYF	TGTGCCATCAGTGAGTCGCGGATCGGATCCTACGAGCAGTACTTC
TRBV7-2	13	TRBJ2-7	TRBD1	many	CASSKDRMREQYF	TGTGCCAGCAGCAAGGACAGGATGAGGGAGCAGTACTTC
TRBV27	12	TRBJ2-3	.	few	CASSGYTDTQYF	TGTGCCAGCTCGGGCTACACAGATACGCAGTATTTT
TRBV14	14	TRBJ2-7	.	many	CASSPTAKSYEQYF	TGTGCCAGCAGCCCCACGGCCAAATCCTACGAGCAGTACTTC
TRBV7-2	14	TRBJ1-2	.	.	CASSSMQGNYGYTF	TGTGCCAGCAGCTCAATGCAGGGGAACTATGGCTACACCTTC
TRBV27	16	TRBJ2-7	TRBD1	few	CASSQDRGISSYEQYF	TGTGCCAGCAGCCAAGACAGGGGCATTAGCTCCTACGAGCAGTACTTC
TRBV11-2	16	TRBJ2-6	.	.	CASSLDLTSGANVLTF	TGTGCCAGCAGCTTAGATTTGACCTCTGGGGCCAACGTCCTGACTTTC
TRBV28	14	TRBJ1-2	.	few	CASSPRGRDYGYTF	TGTGCCAGCAGCCCCCGGGGACGGGACTATGGCTACACCTTC
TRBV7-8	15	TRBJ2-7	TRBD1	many	CASSRPRQGKYEQYF	TGTGCCAGCAGCCGCCCACGACAGGGGAAATACGAGCAGTACTTC
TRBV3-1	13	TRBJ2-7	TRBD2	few	CASSQLAGNEQYF	TGTGCCAGCAGCCAGCTAGCGGGAAATGAGCAGTACTTC
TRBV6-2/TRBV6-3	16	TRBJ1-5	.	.	CASSYRGGGMDQPQHF	TGTGCCAGCAGTTATAGGGGCGGGGGTATGGATCAGCCCCAGCATTTT
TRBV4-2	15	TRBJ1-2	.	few	CASRQDGQLNYGYTF	TGTGCCAGCAGACAAGACGGACAGCTGAACTATGGCTACACCTTC
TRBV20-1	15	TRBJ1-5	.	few	CSARDRRYSNQPQHF	TGCAGTGCTAGAGACCGACGGTATAGCAATCAGCCCCAGCATTTT
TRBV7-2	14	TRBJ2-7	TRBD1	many	CASSLNPQGSEQYF	TGTGCCAGCAGCTTGAACCCACAGGGGTCCGAGCAGTACTTC
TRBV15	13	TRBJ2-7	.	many	CATSPKGSYEQYF	TGTGCCACCAGCCCAAAGGGGTCCTACGAGCAGTACTTC
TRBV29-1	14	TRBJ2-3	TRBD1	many	CSVDTRGLTDTQYF	TGCAGCGTTGATACCAGGGGGCTCACAGATACGCAGTATTTT
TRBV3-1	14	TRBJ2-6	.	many	CASSLTHGANVLTF	TGTGCCAGCAGCCTCACCCATGGGGCCAACGTCCTGACTTTC
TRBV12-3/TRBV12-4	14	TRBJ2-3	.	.	CASSRQEGADTQYF	TGTGCCAGCAGCAGACAGGAGGGAGCAGATACGCAGTATTTT
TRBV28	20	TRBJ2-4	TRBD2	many	CASSPIAGGPEFNKWDIQYF	TGTGCCAGCAGTCCCATAGCGGGGGGGCCGGAGTTCAACAAATGGGACATTCAGTACTTC
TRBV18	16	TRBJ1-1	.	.	CASSPAGIGGNTEAFF	TGTGCCAGCTCACCAGCAGGGATTGGAGGGAACACTGAAGCTTTCTTT
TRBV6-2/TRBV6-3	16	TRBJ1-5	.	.	CASSYSFRELNQPQHF	TGTGCCAGCAGTTACTCTTTCAGAGAGCTTAATCAGCCCCAGCATTTT
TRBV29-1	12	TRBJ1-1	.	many	CSPRGVGTEAFF	TGCAGCCCCCGGGGGGTCGGTACTGAAGCTTTCTTT
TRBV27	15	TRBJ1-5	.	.	CASSLSQGSNQPQHF	TGTGCCAGCAGTTTATCGCAGGGGAGCAATCAGCCCCAGCATTTT
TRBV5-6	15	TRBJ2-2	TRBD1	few	CASTRPGTGSGELFF	TGTGCCAGCACCCGTCCCGGGACAGGGTCTGGGGAGCTGTTTTTT
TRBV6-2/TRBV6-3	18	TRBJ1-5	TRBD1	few	CASSYSGTGHSSNQPQHF	TGTGCCAGCAGTTACTCCGGGACAGGCCATTCTAGCAATCAGCCCCAGCATTTT
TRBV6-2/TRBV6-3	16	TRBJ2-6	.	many	CASSYGSYSGANVLTF	TGTGCCAGCAGTTACGGTAGTTACTCTGGGGCCAACGTCCTGACTTTC
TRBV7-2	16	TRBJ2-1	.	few	CASNNQGDSSYNEQFF	TGTGCCAGCAACAACCAGGGGGACTCGTCCTACAATGAGCAGTTCTTC
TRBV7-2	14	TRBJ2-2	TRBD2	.	CASTLAANTGELFF	TGTGCCAGCACCCTAGCGGCGAACACCGGGGAGCTGTTTTTT